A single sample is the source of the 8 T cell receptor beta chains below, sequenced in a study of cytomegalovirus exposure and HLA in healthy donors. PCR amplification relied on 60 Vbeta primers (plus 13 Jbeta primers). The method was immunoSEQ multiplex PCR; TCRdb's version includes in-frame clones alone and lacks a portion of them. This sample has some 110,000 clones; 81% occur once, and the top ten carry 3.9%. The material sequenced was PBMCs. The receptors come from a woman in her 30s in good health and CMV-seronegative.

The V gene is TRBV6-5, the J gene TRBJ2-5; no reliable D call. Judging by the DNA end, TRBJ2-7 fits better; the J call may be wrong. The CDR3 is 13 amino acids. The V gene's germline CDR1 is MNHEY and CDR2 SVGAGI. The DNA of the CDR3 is TGTGCCAGCAGTTATTCGGCAGGCTACGAGCAGTACTTC. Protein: CASSYSAGYEQYF.

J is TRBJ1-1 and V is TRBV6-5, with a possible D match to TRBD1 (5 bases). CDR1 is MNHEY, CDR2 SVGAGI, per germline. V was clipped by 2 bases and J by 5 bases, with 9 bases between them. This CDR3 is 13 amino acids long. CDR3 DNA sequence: TGTGCCAGCAGTTACGGCGGGGGAACTGAAGCTTTCTTT. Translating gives CASSYGGGTEAFF.

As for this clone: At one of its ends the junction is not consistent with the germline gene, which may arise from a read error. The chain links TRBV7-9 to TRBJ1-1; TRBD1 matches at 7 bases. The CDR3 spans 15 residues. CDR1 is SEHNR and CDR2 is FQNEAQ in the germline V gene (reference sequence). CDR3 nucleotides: TGTTCCAGCAGCCCTACAGGGGATGGAAACACTGAAGCTTTCTTT. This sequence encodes CSSSPTGDGNTEAFF.

CDR3 sequence: CASSATGGSGANVLTF. The DNA of the CDR3 is TGTGCCAGCTCAGCGACAGGGGGCTCTGGGGCCAACGTCCTGACTTTC. The chain uses TRBV18 and TRBJ2-6; 9 nucleotides line up with TRBD1. The CDR3 has 16 amino acids. J gave up 0 bases and V 5 bases, and 2 bases lay outside the gene matches. The germline V gene encodes CDR1 KGHSH and CDR2 LQKENI. The variable domain in full, completed from reference TRBV18 and TRBJ2-6, reads NAGVMQNPRHLVRRRGQEARLRCSPMKGHSHVYWYRQLPEEGLKFMVYLQKENIIDESGMPKERFSAEFPKEGPSILRIQQVVRGDSAAYFCASSATGGSGANVLTFGAGSRLTVL.

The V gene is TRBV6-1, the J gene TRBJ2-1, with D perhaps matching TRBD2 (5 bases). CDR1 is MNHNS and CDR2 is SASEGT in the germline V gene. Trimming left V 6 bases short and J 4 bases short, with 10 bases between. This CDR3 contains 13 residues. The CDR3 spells CASRDGVYNEQFF. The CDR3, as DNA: TGTGCCAGCAGGGACGGGGTTTACAATGAGCAGTTCTTC.

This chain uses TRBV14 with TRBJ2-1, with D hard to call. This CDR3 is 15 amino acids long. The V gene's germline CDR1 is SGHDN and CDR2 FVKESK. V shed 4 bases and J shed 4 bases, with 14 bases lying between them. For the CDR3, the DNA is TGTGCCAGCAGCCCATTTATGCTGACTTACAATGAGCAGTTCTTC. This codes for CASSPFMLTYNEQFF.

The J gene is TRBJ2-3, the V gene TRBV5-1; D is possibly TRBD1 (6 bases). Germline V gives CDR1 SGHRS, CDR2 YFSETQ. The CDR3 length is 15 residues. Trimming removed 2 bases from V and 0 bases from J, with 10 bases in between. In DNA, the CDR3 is TGCGCCAGCAGCTTACGGACAGACAGCACAGATACGCAGTATTTT. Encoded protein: CASSLRTDSTDTQYF.

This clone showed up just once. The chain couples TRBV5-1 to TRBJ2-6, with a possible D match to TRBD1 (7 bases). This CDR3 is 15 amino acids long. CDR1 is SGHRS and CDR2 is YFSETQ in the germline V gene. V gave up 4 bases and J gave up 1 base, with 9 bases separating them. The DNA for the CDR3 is TGCGCCAGCAGCGCAGGGGGGTCTGGGGCCAACGTCCTGACTTTC. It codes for CASSAGGSGANVLTF. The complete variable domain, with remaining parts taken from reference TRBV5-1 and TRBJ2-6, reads KAGVTQTPRYLIKTRGQQVTLSCSPISGHRSVSWYQQTPGQGLQFLFEYFSETQRNKGNFPGRFSGRQFSNSRSEMNVSTLELGDSALYLCASSAGGSGANVLTFGAGSRLTVL.